One sample yielded the 22 T cell receptor beta chains listed below, sequenced in a study of T-cell memory formation after mild COVID-19. TCRdb recomputed calls from the 5' RACE reads with MiXCR, one row per CDR3 protein. The table records about 280,000 distinct CDR3 sequences, approximately 8.4% of them present only once. The sequencing input was PBMCs or a T cell subset sorted from them (not recorded which). All receptors come from a man between 18 and 35 years old who had mild COVID-19 (a few samples of this study predate the infection). Cell type and time point are not known.

This clonotype was seen only a few times. The CDR3 loop is CSARRQGVVNYGYTF. Here the CDR3 DNA reads TGCAGTGCTAGAAGGCAGGGGGTTGTTAACTATGGCTACACCTTC. The V gene is TRBV20-1, the J gene TRBJ1-2; TRBD1 matches 7 bases. The CDR3 runs 15 residues. Germline V gene lookup returns CDR1 DFQATT and CDR2 SNEGSKA (reference sequence). The V segment lost 2 bases and the J segment 1 base; nucleotides outside the gene matches: 7.

This clonotype was seen a few times. The chain employs TRBV27 and TRBJ2-1, with D uncertain. The CDR3 runs 11 residues. Deletions cut 8 bases from V and 4 bases from J, with 6 bases between. CDR1 and CDR2 from the germline V gene are MNHEY and SMNVEV (reference sequence). The CDR3 bases are TGTGCCAGCCCCTTTTACAATGAGCAGTTCTTC. It yields the protein CASPFYNEQFF.

V is TRBV5-5 and J is TRBJ1-1; D is ambiguous. With 4 bases removed from V and 0 bases from J, the gap between germline ends came to 16 bases. The CDR3 sequence is 16 residues long. The germline V gene has CDR1 SGHKS and CDR2 YYEKEE (reference sequence). CDR3 region: CASSPQPLGLNTEAFF. CDR3 coding DNA: TGTGCCAGCAGCCCACAACCCCTCGGCCTGAACACTGAAGCTTTCTTT.

This clonotype was seen ten or more times. Written as DNA, the CDR3 is TGCGCCAGCAGCTTGGCGGAAGGGAGGGGCGGTACTGAAGCTTTCTTT. Its translation is CASSLAEGRGGTEAFF. The chain carries TRBV5-1 and TRBJ1-1; D perhaps matches TRBD1 (5 bases). With 0 bases removed from V and 5 bases from J, the gap between germline ends came to 17 bases. The CDR3 is 16 amino acids. The germline gives CDR1 SGHRS, CDR2 YFSETQ.

The chain carries TRBV5-1 and TRBJ2-2; 7 bases agree with TRBD1. The germline V gene has CDR1 SGHRS and CDR2 YFSETQ. CDR3 length equals 16 residues. Unmatched junction bases numbered 6, after V lost 0 bases and J lost 4 bases. CDR3 nucleotide sequence: TGCGCCAGCAGCTTGGACGTGGCAGGGGGCACCGGGGAGCTGTTTTTT. Translating gives CASSLDVAGGTGELFF.

The table lists this clonotype with many counts. The chain has TRBV28 and TRBJ2-1; 11 nucleotides match TRBD2. Germline assignment: CDR1 MDHEN and CDR2 SYDVKM. The CDR3 totals 16 residues. Losses at the gene ends were 2 bases for V and 7 bases for J; bases not matched to a gene: 7. The CDR3 DNA follows: TGTGCCAGCAGTTTACATCCGGGACTAGCGGTAAATGAGCAGTTCTTC. Its translation is CASSLHPGLAVNEQFF. The variable domain in full, with the rest retrieved from reference TRBV28 and TRBJ2-1, is DVKVTQSSRYLVKRTGEKVFLECVQDMDHENMFWYRQDPGLGLRLIYFSYDVKMKEKGDIPEGYSVSREKKERFSLILESASTNQTSMYLCASSLHPGLAVNEQFFGPGTRLTVL.

The CDR3 DNA follows: TGCGCCAGCAGCTTGGAAAAGTCGAACACTGAAGCTTTCTTT. Protein sequence: CASSLEKSNTEAFF. The chain couples TRBV5-1 to TRBJ1-1; the D is unclear. Trimming shortened V by 0 bases and J by 1 base, and 7 bases separated the two germline ends. Germline CDR1 is SGHRS and CDR2 is YFSETQ. This CDR3 contains 14 residues.

This clonotype came up a few times. The CDR3 protein is CASSKPGTRKIYEQFF. In nucleotides, the CDR3 is TGTGCCAGCAGTAAACCCGGGACTAGAAAGATTTATGAGCAGTTCTTC. V is TRBV27 and J is TRBJ2-1, with 8 positions matching TRBD2. With V trimmed by 5 bases and J by 8 bases, 14 bases remained unmatched. This CDR3 region has 16 residues. From germline, CDR1 is MNHEY and CDR2 SMNVEV (reference sequence).

This clonotype was observed a handful of times. The chain uses TRBV2 and TRBJ1-6; D possibly corresponds to TRBD1 (6 bases). Germline values: CDR1 SNHLY, CDR2 FYNNEI. Trimming cost V 6 bases and J 9 bases, with 9 bases left between them. This CDR3 comprises 12 residues. The CDR3 DNA reads as TGTGCCAGCAGGGTGGACAGTTCACCCCTCCACTTT. This sequence encodes CASRVDSSPLHF.

V and J are TRBV29-1 and TRBJ2-1; tentative D call: TRBD2 (6 bases). CDR3 length equals 11 residues. The germline V gene encodes CDR1 SQVTM and CDR2 ANQGSEA. Trimming removed 6 bases at V and 13 bases at J, with 16 bases between. CDR3 region: CSVQRDFHQFF. DNA for the CDR3: TGCAGCGTCCAGAGGGACTTCCATCAGTTCTTC.

This clonotype was found a few times. This rearrangement joins TRBV7-9 to TRBJ2-5, with 11 bases matching TRBD1. CDR3 length: 15 residues. Germline V CDR1 and CDR2: SEHNR, FQNEAQ (reference sequence). The trim removed 0 bases at V and 5 bases at J, leaving 2 bases unmatched. CDR3: CASSLARDRGETQYF. In DNA form, the CDR3 reads TGTGCCAGCAGCTTAGCGCGGGACAGGGGGGAGACCCAGTACTTC.

This clonotype was seen many times. The chain links TRBV6-5 to TRBJ2-2; 9 nucleotides match TRBD1. Trimming at V came to 2 bases and at J to 4 bases, leaving 2 bases not matched to a gene. Looked up from germline, CDR1 is MNHEY and CDR2 is SVGAGI. The CDR3 is 15 amino acids. For the CDR3, the DNA is TGTGCCAGCAGTTACCGGACAGGGGCCACCGGGGAGCTGTTTTTT. It encodes CASSYRTGATGELFF.

This clonotype was seen more than once but under ten times. The V call is TRBV4-1, the J call TRBJ1-5; maybe TRBD1 (5 bases). This CDR3 has 14 amino acids. Deletions cut 0 bases from V and 7 bases from J, with 10 bases between. The V gene's germline CDR1 is MGHRA and CDR2 YSYEKL. The CDR3 DNA reads TGCGCCAGCAGCCAAGATCAGGGACTCCAGCCCCAGCATTTT. Its protein is CASSQDQGLQPQHF.

The genes are TRBV30 and TRBJ2-7; the D gene is possibly TRBD2 (6 bases). With 4 bases removed from V and 6 bases from J, the gap between germline ends came to 10 bases. Germline CDR1 GTSNPN, CDR2 SVGIG (reference sequence). CDR3 length: 11 amino acids. The CDR3 region has the DNA TGTGCCTGGACTTTGGGGGGCGAGCAGTACTTC. Amino acid sequence: CAWTLGGEQYF.

This sequence joins TRBV4-1 and TRBJ2-3, with D perhaps TRBD1 or TRBD2 (5 bases each). The CDR3 extends over 17 amino acids. The V end was cut by 2 bases, the J end by 3 bases, with 18 bases between. The V gene's germline CDR1 is MGHRA and CDR2 YSYEKL. The CDR3 DNA follows: TGCGCCAGCAGCCAATTACAGGCTAGGGGACCGACAGATACGCAGTATTTT. This gives the protein CASSQLQARGPTDTQYF.

This clonotype showed up just a few times. The gene calls are TRBV7-9 and TRBJ2-1; weak D call: TRBD2 (6 bases). Germline lookup yields CDR1 SEHNR and CDR2 FQNEAQ (reference sequence). Trimming removed 1 base at V and 10 bases at J, with 14 bases between. This CDR3 has 14 amino acids. The CDR3 spells CASSLVGGEREQFF. The DNA of the CDR3 is TGTGCCAGCAGCTTAGTAGGCGGGGAACGAGAGCAGTTCTTC.

This clonotype was picked up a small number of times. The chain combines TRBV6-1 with TRBJ1-5; 7 positions match TRBD1. Unmatched junction bases numbered 8, after V lost 3 bases and J lost 0 bases. The CDR3 is 17 residues long. Germline V gives CDR1 MNHNS, CDR2 SASEGT. The CDR3 here is CASSDRGQFRSNQPQHF. The DNA of the CDR3 is TGTGCCAGCAGTGATCGGGGACAGTTTCGTAGCAATCAGCCCCAGCATTTT.

This clonotype came up a few times. The V gene is TRBV9, the J gene TRBJ1-6; the match to TRBD1 covers 8 bases. Losses at the gene ends were 3 bases for V and 4 bases for J; bases not matched to a gene: 12. Germline loops: CDR1 SGDLS, CDR2 YYNGEE. The CDR3 runs to 18 residues. Written as DNA, the CDR3 is TGTGCCAGCAGCGGCACCCGGGGACAGGCTCAATATAATTCACCCCTCCACTTT. Translated, it gives CASSGTRGQAQYNSPLHF.

The chain links TRBV7-9 to TRBJ1-5, with 7 positions matching TRBD1. Looked up from germline, CDR1 is SEHNR and CDR2 is FQNEAQ (reference sequence). The CDR3 totals 14 residues. V was pared by 6 bases and J by 7 bases, with 9 bases of the junction left unmatched. The CDR3 protein is CASSYEGARQPQHF. In DNA form, the CDR3 reads TGTGCCAGCAGTTATGAGGGGGCGAGACAGCCCCAGCATTTT.

This chain links TRBV4-2 with TRBJ2-4; 7 nucleotides match TRBD2. The germline V gene encodes CDR1 LGHNA and CDR2 YNFKEQ. J lost 8 bases, V lost 7 bases, and 5 bases had no gene match. The CDR3 is 12 amino acids. CDR3 residues: CASTGGRDIQYF. CDR3 coding DNA: TGTGCCAGCACTGGGGGGAGGGACATTCAGTACTTC.

This clonotype has a count of ten or more. The chain is built from TRBV2 and TRBJ2-3, with D perhaps matching TRBD2 (7 bases). The V gene lost 6 bases and the J gene lost 4 bases, with 14 bases spanning the gap. Germline CDR1 SNHLY, CDR2 FYNNEI. CDR3 length equals 14 residues. The CDR3 sequence is CASSLGGAADTQYF. The CDR3 nucleotides are TGTGCCAGCAGCCTAGGGGGGGCCGCAGATACGCAGTATTTT.

The V and J genes are TRBV7-9 and TRBJ2-3; the D gene is possibly TRBD1 (6 bases). The CDR3 totals 16 residues. In germline, CDR1 is SEHNR, CDR2 FQNEAQ (reference sequence). Deletions cut 6 bases from V and 3 bases from J, with 19 bases between. CDR3 in DNA: TGTGCCAGCAGGAATAGACCCGGGGACACTACAGATACGCAGTATTTT. It codes for CASRNRPGDTTDTQYF.